This TCR beta chain was captured by sequencing in a study of cytomegalovirus exposure and HLA in healthy donors. Vbeta (60) and Jbeta (13) primers were used in the PCR. Method: immunoSEQ multiplex PCR; TCRdb's copy keeps in-frame clones and lacks some. The sample carries about 200,000 clones, roughly 83% recorded once. Study-wide results and caveats: Later analysis identified several of the most significant clusters that appeared linked to common viral pathogens. After further analysis at a later stage, 16,951 TCR beta sequences were associated with HLA alleles at 0.05 false discovery rate.

A note on this clone: Its antigen is unknown.

This receptor was taken from a girl aged 5-17 years in good health and CMV-seronegative. The material sequenced was PBMCs.

CDR3 in DNA: TGTGCCAGTAGTACCGGACAGGGTCGACTGCTGGCCCAGTACTTC. Its translation: CASSTGQGRLLAQYF. This chain joins TRBV19 and TRBJ2-5; TRBD1 agrees at 8 bases. The V gene end was trimmed by 4 bases and the J gene end by 9 bases; junction bases not matched to a gene: 13. Germline values: CDR1 LNHDA, CDR2 SQIVND (reference sequence). This CDR3 has 15 residues. Combining the CDR3 with reference TRBV19 and TRBJ2-5 gives the whole variable domain DGGITQSPKYLFRKEGQNVTLSCEQNLNHDAMYWYRQDPGQGLRLIYYSQIVNDFQKGDIAEGYSVSREKKESFPLTVTSAQKNPTAFYLCASSTGQGRLLAQYFGPGTRLLVL.